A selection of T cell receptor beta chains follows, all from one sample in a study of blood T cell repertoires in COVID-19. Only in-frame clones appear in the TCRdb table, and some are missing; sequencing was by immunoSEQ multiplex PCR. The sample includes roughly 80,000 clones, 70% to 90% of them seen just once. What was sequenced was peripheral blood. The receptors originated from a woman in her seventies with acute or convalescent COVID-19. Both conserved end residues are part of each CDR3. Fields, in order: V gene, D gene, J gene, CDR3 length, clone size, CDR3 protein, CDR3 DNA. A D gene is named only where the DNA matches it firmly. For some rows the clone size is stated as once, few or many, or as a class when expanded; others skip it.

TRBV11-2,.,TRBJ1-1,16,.,CASSLGSGWGNTEAFF,TGTGCCAGCAGCCTAGGGTCAGGGTGGGGGAACACTGAAGCTTTCTTT
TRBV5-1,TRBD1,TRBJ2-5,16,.,CASSWTGTGREETQYF,TGCGCCAGCAGCTGGACCGGGACAGGGAGGGAAGAGACCCAGTACTTC
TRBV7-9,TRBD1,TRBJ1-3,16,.,CASSSGQGAAGNTIYF,TGTGCCAGCAGCTCGGGACAGGGGGCGGCTGGAAACACCATATATTTT
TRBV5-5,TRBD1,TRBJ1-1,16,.,CASSTGQVLMNTEAFF,TGTGCCAGCAGCACCGGACAGGTCCTAATGAACACTGAAGCTTTCTTT
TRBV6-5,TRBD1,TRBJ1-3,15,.,CASSSFGQGGNTIYF,TGTGCCAGCAGTTCGTTCGGACAGGGGGGAAACACCATATATTTT
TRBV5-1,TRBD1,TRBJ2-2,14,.,CASSLQGAAGELFF,TGCGCCAGCAGCTTACAGGGGGCGGCCGGGGAGCTGTTTTTT
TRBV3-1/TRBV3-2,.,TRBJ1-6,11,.,CASSLNSPLHF,TGTGCCAGCAGCTTAAATTCACCCCTCCACTTT
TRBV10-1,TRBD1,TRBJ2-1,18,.,CASSESRTGGVNYNEQFF,TGCGCCAGCAGTGAGTCAAGGACAGGGGGAGTTAACTACAATGAGCAGTTCTTC
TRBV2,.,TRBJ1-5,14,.,CASSWTANNQPQHF,TGTGCCAGCAGTTGGACAGCGAACAATCAGCCCCAGCATTTT
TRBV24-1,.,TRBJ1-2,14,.,CATSANGWWGGYTF,TGTGCCACCAGTGCCAACGGTTGGTGGGGCGGCTACACCTTC
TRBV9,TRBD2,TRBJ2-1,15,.,CASSPRLAEYNEQFF,TGTGCCAGCAGCCCTCGACTAGCGGAGTACAATGAGCAGTTCTTC
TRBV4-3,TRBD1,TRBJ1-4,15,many,CASSQGDRAHEKLFF,TGCGCCAGCAGCCAAGGGGACAGGGCTCATGAAAAACTGTTTTTT
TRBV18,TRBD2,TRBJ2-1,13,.,CASSRLAGDEQFF,TGTGCCAGCTCACGACTAGCGGGGGATGAGCAGTTCTTC
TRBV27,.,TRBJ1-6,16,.,CASTSGGASYNSPLHF,TGTGCCAGCACATCCGGGGGGGCGTCCTATAATTCACCCCTCCACTTT
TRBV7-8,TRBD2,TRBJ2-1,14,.,CASSAGRAAPEQFF,TGTGCCAGCAGCGCCGGGAGGGCCGCGCCTGAGCAGTTCTTC
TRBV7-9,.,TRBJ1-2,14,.,CASSLTSRIDGYTF,TGTGCCAGCAGCTTAACGTCCAGAATCGATGGCTACACCTTC
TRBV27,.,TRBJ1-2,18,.,CASSSRLLGQEGNYGYTF,TGTGCCAGCAGTTCACGCCTTTTGGGCCAGGAAGGTAACTATGGCTACACCTTC
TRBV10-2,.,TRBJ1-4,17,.,CASSEAGLAGADEKLFF,TGCGCCAGCAGCGAGGCGGGACTAGCGGGGGCAGATGAAAAACTGTTTTTT
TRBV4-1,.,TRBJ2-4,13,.,CASSPPFRNIQYF,TGCGCCAGCAGCCCCCCCTTTAGAAACATTCAGTACTTC
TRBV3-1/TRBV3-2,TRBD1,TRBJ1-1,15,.,CASSLAGQGASEAFF,TGTGCCAGCAGTCTGGCAGGACAGGGGGCGAGTGAAGCTTTCTTT
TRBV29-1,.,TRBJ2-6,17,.,CSAEPGHSPFGANVLTF,TGCAGCGCCGAACCGGGACACTCGCCTTTTGGGGCCAACGTCCTGACTTTC
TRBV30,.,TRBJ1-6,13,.,CAWTGGYNSPLHF,TGTGCCTGGACTGGAGGATATAATTCACCCCTCCACTTT
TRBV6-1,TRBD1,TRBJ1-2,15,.,CASSELEGTGVGYTF,TGTGCCAGCAGTGAGTTGGAGGGGACAGGGGTCGGCTACACCTTC
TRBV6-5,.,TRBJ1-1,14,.,CASSKTAVRTEAFF,TGTGCCAGCAGTAAGACAGCAGTGAGGACTGAAGCTTTCTTT
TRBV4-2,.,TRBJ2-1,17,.,CASSQGGGAETYNEQFF,TGTGCCAGCAGCCAAGGAGGGGGGGCCGAGACCTACAATGAGCAGTTCTTC
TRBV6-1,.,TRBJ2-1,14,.,CASSERTGGNEQFF,TGTGCCAGCAGTGAAAGGACAGGAGGGAATGAGCAGTTCTTC
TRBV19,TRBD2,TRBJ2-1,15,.,CASSIVTSGDNEQFF,TGTGCCAGTAGTATAGTGACTAGCGGGGACAATGAGCAGTTCTTC
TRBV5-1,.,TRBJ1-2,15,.,CASSLAAGVGYGYTF,TGCGCCAGCAGCTTGGCGGCAGGGGTAGGCTATGGCTACACCTTC